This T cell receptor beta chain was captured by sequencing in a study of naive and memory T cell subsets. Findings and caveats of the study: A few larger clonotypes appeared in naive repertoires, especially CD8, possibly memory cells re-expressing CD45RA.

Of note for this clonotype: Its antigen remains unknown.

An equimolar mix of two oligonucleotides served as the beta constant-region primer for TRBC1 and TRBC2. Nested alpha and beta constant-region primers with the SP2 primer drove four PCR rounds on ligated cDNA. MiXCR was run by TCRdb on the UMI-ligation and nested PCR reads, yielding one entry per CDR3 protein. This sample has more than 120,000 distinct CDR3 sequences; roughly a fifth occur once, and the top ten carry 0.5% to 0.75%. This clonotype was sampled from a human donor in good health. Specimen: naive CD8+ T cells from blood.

CDR3 nucleotide sequence: TGTGCCAGCATCAGAAGTTCGGGAGCCCGCCAAGAGACCCAGTACTTC. As protein: CASIRSSGARQETQYF. This chain links TRBV6-5 with TRBJ2-5, with a weak D call TRBD2 (6 bases). Looked up from germline, CDR1 is MNHEY and CDR2 is SVGAGI. The CDR3 loop spans 16 amino acids. V was pared by 7 bases and J by 1 base, with 19 bases between.